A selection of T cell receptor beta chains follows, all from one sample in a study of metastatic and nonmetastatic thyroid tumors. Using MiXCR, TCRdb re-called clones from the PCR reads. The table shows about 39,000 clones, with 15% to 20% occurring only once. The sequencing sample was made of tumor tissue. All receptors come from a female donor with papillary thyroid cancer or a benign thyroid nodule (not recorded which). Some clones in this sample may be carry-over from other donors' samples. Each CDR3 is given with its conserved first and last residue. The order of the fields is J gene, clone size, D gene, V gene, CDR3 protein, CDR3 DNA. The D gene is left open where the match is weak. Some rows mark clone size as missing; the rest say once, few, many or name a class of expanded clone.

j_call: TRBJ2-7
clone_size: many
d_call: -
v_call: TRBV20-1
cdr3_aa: CSALRRGGAYEQYF
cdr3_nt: TGCAGTGCTCTCCGAAGGGGGGGGGCCTACGAGCAGTACTTC

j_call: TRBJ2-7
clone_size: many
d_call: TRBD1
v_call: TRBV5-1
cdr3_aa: CASSPPLTGGDYEQYF
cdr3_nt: TGCGCCAGCAGCCCCCCTCTTACAGGGGGCGACTACGAGCAGTACTTC

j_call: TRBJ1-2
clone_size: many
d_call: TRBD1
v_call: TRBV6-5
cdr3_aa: CASSYDRGHGYTF
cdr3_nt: TGTGCCAGCAGTTACGACAGGGGGCATGGCTACACCTTC

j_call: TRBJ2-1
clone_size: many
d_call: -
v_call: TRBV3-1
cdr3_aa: CASSQPSQGINEQFF
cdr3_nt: TGTGCCAGCAGCCAACCATCGCAGGGTATCAATGAGCAGTTCTTC

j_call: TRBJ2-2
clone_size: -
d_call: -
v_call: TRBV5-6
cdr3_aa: CASGLPTGELFF
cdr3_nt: TGTGCCAGCGGCTTGCCCACCGGCGAGCTGTTTTTT

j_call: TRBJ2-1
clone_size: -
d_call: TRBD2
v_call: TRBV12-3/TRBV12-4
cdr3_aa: CASSPRTSWGGGRNEQFF
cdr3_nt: TGTGCCAGCAGTCCTAGGACTAGCTGGGGGGGGGGTAGGAATGAGCAGTTCTTC

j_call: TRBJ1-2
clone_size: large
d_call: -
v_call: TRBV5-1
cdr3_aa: CASSLEGFNYGYTF
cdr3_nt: TGCGCCAGCAGCTTGGAAGGGTTTAACTATGGCTACACCTTC

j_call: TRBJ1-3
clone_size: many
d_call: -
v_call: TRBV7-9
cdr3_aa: CATAQGGAGNTIYF
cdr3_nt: TGTGCCACCGCCCAAGGGGGAGCTGGAAACACCATATATTTT

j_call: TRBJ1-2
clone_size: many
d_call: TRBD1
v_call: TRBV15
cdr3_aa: CATSRAGTGVQGYTF
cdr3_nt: TGTGCCACCAGCAGAGCCGGGACAGGGGTTCAGGGCTACACCTTC

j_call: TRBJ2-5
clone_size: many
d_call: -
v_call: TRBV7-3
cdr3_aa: CASSSSGKGAETQYF
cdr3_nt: TGTGCCAGCAGCTCCTCAGGGAAAGGGGCGGAGACCCAGTACTTC

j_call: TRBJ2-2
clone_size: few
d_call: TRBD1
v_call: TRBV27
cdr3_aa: CASNPGTGHNTGELFF
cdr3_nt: TGTGCCAGTAACCCCGGGACAGGACACAACACCGGGGAGCTGTTTTTT

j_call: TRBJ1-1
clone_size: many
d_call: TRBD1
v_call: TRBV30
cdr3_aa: CAWSARQGLMNTEAFF
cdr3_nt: TGTGCCTGGAGTGCCCGACAGGGTTTGATGAACACTGAAGCTTTCTTT

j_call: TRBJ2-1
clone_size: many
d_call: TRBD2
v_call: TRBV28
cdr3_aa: CASSPPFPSGESYNEQFF
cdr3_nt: TGTGCCAGCAGCCCTCCGTTTCCTAGCGGGGAATCCTACAATGAGCAGTTCTTC

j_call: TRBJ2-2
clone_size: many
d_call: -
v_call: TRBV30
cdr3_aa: CAWSFGGRTGELFF
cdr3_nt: TGTGCCTGGAGTTTTGGAGGGCGGACCGGGGAGCTGTTTTTT

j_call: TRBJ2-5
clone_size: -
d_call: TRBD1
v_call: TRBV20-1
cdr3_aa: CSLYRGQETQYF
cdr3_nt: TGCAGTTTGTACAGGGGGCAAGAGACCCAGTACTTC

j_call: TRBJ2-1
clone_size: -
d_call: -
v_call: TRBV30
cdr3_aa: CAWSPRGGEYNEQFF
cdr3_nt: TGTGCCTGGAGCCCGAGGGGCGGGGAATACAATGAGCAGTTCTTC

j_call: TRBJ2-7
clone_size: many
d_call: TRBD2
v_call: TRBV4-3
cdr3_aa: CASSQDLAGGGEQYF
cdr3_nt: TGCGCCAGCAGCCAAGATCTGGCGGGGGGGGGTGAGCAGTACTTC

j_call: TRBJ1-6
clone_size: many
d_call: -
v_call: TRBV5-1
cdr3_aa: CASSLGDLNSPLHF
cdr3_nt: TGCGCCAGCAGCTTGGGGGACTTAAATTCACCCCTCCACTTT

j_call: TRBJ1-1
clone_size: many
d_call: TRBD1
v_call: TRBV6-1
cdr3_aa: CASSFDRGLNTEAFF
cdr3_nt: TGTGCCAGCAGTTTCGACAGGGGACTGAACACTGAAGCTTTCTTT

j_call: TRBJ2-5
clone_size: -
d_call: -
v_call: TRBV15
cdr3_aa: CATSRDTRGVGERETQYF
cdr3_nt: TGTGCCACCAGCAGAGATACCAGGGGGGTCGGGGAGAGAGAGACCCAGTACTTC

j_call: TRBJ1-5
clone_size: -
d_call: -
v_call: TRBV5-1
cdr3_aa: CASSLAGASNQPQHF
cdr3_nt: TGCGCCAGCAGCTTGGCAGGGGCTAGCAATCAGCCCCAGCATTTT

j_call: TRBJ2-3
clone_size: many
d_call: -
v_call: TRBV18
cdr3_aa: CASSPRGGGGDTQYF
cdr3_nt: TGTGCCAGCTCACCAAGGGGGGGCGGTGGAGATACGCAGTATTTT

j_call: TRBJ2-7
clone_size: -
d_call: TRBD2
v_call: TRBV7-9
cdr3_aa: CASSRTLGTMGEQYF
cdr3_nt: TGTGCCAGCAGCCGCACACTGGGGACTATGGGCGAGCAGTACTTC

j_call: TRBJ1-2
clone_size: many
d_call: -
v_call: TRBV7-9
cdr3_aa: CASSSPTDNYGYTF
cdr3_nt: TGTGCCAGCAGCTCCCCGACAGACAACTATGGCTACACCTTC

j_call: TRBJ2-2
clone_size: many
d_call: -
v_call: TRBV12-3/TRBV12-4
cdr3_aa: CASSLYPGGGFTGELFF
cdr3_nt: TGTGCCAGCAGTCTATACCCGGGCGGGGGCTTTACCGGGGAGCTGTTTTTT

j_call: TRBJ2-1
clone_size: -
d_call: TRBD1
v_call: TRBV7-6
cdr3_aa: CASSPTTGDHPNNEQFF
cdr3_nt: TGTGCCAGCAGCCCCACGACAGGGGACCATCCGAACAATGAGCAGTTCTTC

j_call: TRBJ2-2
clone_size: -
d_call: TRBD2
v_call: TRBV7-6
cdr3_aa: CASRLGLAGCYGELFF
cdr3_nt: TGTGCCAGCAGGTTGGGACTAGCGGGGTGCTACGGGGAGCTGTTTTTT

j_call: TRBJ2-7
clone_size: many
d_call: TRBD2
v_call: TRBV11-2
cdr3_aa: CASSLVWTSGSSYEQYF
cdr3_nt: TGTGCCAGCAGCTTAGTCTGGACTAGCGGGAGCTCCTACGAGCAGTACTTC

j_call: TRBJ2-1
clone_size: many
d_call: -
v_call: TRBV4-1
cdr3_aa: CASSQVQQNYNEQFF
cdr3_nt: TGCGCCAGCAGCCAAGTACAACAAAATTACAATGAGCAGTTCTTC

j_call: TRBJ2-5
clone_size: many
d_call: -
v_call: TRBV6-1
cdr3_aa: CASSEAMGGETQYF
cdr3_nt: TGTGCCAGCAGTGAAGCGATGGGGGGCGAGACCCAGTACTTC

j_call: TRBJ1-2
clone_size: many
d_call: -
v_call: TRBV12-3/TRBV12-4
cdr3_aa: CASSQVVSGHGYTF
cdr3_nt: TGTGCCAGCAGTCAGGTGGTGAGTGGGCACGGCTACACCTTC

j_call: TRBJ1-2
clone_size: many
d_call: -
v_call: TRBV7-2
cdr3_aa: CASSSWTENYGYTF
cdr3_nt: TGTGCCAGCAGCTCCTGGACTGAGAACTATGGCTACACCTTC

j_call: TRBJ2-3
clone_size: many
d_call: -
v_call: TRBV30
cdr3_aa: CAWTTTAFPDTQYF
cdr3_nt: TGTGCCTGGACTACGACAGCTTTCCCAGATACGCAGTATTTT

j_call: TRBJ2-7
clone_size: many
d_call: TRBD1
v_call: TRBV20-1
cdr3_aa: CSARRTGAYEQYF
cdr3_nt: TGCAGTGCTAGAAGGACAGGGGCCTACGAGCAGTACTTC

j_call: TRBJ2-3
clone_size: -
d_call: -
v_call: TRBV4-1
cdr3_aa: CASGVDSSTDTQYF
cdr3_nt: TGCGCCAGCGGGGTCGATAGTTCTACAGATACGCAGTATTTT

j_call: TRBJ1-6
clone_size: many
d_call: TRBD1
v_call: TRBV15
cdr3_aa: CATSRSSGGDSPLHF
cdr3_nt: TGTGCCACCAGCAGGTCGTCAGGGGGCGATTCACCCCTCCACTTT

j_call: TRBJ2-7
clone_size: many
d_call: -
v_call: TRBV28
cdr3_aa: CASSLWDRNILWEQYF
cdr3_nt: TGTGCCAGCAGTTTATGGGACAGAAACATCCTTTGGGAGCAGTACTTC

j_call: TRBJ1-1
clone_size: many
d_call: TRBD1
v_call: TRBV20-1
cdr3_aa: CSGTGGSTEAFF
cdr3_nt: TGCAGCGGTACAGGGGGCTCCACTGAAGCTTTCTTT

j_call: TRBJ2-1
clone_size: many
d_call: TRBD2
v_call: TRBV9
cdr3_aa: CASSVSGGLTDEQFF
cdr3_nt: TGTGCCAGCAGCGTCAGCGGGGGGCTTACGGATGAGCAGTTCTTC

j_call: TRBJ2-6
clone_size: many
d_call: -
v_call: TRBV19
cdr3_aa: CASGLGPAGANVLTF
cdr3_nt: TGTGCCAGTGGCCTTGGACCGGCTGGGGCCAACGTCCTGACTTTC

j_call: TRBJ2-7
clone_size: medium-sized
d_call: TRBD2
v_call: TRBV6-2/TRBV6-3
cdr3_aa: CASSTLGLAGSPYEQYF
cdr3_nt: TGTGCCAGCAGCACCTTAGGACTAGCGGGGTCCCCCTACGAGCAGTACTTC

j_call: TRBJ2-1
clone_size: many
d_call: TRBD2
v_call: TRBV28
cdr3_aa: CASVGVAAGVTYNEQFF
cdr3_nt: TGTGCCAGCGTCGGGGTGGCAGCGGGAGTGACCTACAATGAGCAGTTCTTC